This TCR beta chain appears in the sequencing data of a study of blood T cell repertoires in COVID-19. As for the study in general: Sites across the United States, Italy and Spain contributed samples from acute and convalescent COVID-19. PBMCs, B-cell-depleted T cells, or T cells were the source of the cDNA or gDNA that made up the material.

This clone was counted once. This specimen includes other DNA sequences encoding the same CDR3. The germline V gene encodes CDR1 SGHRS and CDR2 YFSETQ. The CDR3 has 15 residues. The ends lost 1 base at V and 1 base at J; junction bases unmatched: 2. The authors' processing: It was from reference gene primer amplification that nucleated cell counts were estimated. Clones were read by immunoSEQ multiplex PCR, and TCRdb kept only the in-frame ones, dropping some. The V and J calls and clone size come from that table; D and trimming were worked out from the DNA. The top ten hold more than 1% of the sample, which has some 150,000 clones, roughly 85% seen once.

This clonotype originated in a man aged 40-49 years with acute or convalescent COVID-19. The chain links TRBV5-1 to TRBJ1-5; 7 bases align to TRBD1. Sequenced input: peripheral blood. The DNA for the CDR3 is TGCGCCAGCAGCTTGACAGGGGACAGCAATCAGCCCCAGCATTTT. This gives the protein CASSLTGDSNQPQHF.